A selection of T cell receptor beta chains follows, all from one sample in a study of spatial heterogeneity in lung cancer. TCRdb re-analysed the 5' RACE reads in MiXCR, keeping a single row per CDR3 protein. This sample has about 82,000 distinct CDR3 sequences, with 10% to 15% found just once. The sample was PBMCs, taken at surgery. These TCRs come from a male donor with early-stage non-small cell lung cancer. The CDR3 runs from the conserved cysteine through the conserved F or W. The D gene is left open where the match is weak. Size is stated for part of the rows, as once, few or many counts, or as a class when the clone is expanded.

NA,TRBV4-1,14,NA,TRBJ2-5,CASSQVQGGETQYF,TGCGCCAGCAGCCAAGTACAGGGAGGGGAGACCCAGTACTTC
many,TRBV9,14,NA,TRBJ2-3,CASSVGTKGDTQYF,TGTGCCAGCAGCGTAGGAACAAAAGGAGATACGCAGTATTTT
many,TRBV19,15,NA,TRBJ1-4,CASSRAHATNEKLFF,TGTGCCAGTTCACGAGCTCATGCAACTAATGAAAAACTGTTTTTT
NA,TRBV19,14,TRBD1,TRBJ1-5,CASSMDRGSQPQHF,TGTGCCAGTAGTATGGACAGGGGGAGTCAGCCCCAGCATTTT
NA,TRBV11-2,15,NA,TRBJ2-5,CASSSPVRAGETQYF,TGTGCCAGCAGCTCGCCAGTCAGGGCGGGAGAGACCCAGTACTTC
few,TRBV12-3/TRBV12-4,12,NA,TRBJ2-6,CASGVGANVLTF,TGTGCCAGCGGAGTAGGGGCCAACGTCCTGACTTTC
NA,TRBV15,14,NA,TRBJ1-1,CATSGGEGHTEAFF,TGTGCCACCAGCGGGGGGGAGGGACACACTGAAGCTTTCTTT
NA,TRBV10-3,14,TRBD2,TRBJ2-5,CAISRAGEGETQYF,TGTGCCATCAGTCGAGCGGGAGAGGGGGAGACCCAGTACTTC
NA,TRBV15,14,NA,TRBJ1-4,CATSRDPRGEKLFF,TGTGCCACCAGCAGAGACCCTAGGGGTGAAAAACTGTTTTTT
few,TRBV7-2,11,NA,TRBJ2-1,CASSFLNEQFF,TGTGCCAGCAGCTTTCTCAATGAGCAGTTCTTC
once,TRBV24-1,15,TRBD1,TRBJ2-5,CATSDLGTGRETQYF,TGTGCCACCAGTGATTTGGGGACAGGACGAGAGACCCAGTACTTC
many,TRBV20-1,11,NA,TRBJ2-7,CSAQPEDEQYF,TGCAGTGCTCAGCCGGAGGACGAGCAGTACTTC
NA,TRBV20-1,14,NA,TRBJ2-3,CSAVGSGRTDTQYF,TGCAGTGCTGTAGGAAGCGGACGCACAGATACGCAGTATTTT
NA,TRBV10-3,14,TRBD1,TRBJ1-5,CAISQDREHQPQHF,TGTGCCATCAGTCAGGACAGGGAGCACCAGCCCCAGCATTTT
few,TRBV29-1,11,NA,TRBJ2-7,CSVAGSGEQYF,TGCAGCGTGGCTGGGTCGGGGGAGCAGTACTTC
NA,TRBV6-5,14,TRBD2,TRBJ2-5,CASSSRAGEETQYF,TGTGCCAGCAGCTCCCGAGCGGGAGAGGAGACCCAGTACTTC
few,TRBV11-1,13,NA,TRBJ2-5,CASSLPSLGTQYF,TGTGCCAGCAGCTTACCTTCATTGGGGACCCAGTACTTC